This entry features one TCR beta chain sequence. No antigen is known for it. Qualities for individual bases were not recorded, and no much larger clone is one base off. The data were obtained in a study of response to subunit inactivated influenza vaccine (dated by TCRdb to 2016 to 2019). A note on the overall study: Deep quantitative T cell receptor repertoire profiling was used in the study to track responses to a trivalent subunit inactivated influenza vaccine. The research as a whole found: The authors suggested that each seasonal influenza vaccination may recruit only a limited number of new T cells.

From the germline V gene, CDR1 is SGHDN and CDR2 is FVKESK. The trim is 6 bases for V and 5 bases for J, with a gap of 14 bases between the germline ends. Measured from the cysteine to the phenylalanine, the CDR3 is 13 residues long. The read is trimmed to its CDR3 DNA, 39 bases read in frame from base 1. Library prep was done by RT-PCR. Sequenced using an Illumina HiSeq 2500. The raw public reads went through TCRdb reprocessing: fastp at Q25, MiXCR clone calling, in-frame beta chains kept. Every entry covers one CDR3 protein and lists the most common genes and DNA from its rows. Present in this sample are over 150,000 distinct CDR3 sequences, around 10% of which were seen just once. Together, the top ten hold roughly a third of the sample.

Sample: CD8+ T cells sorted from PBMCs, taken roughly 24 months after vaccination. The rearrangement joined TRBV14 to TRBJ2-7; TRBD1 could be the D gene, as 6 bases match. The clonotype comes from a man between 45 and 75 years old who received an inactivated influenza vaccine. Donor details come from another sample of the same person, matched by shared clones. The nucleotide sequence is given as TGTGCCAGCAGGCTAACAGGGTACCACGAGCAGTACTTC. It is translated as CASRLTGYHEQYF.